The 18 T cell receptor beta chains below all came from one sample that was sequenced in a study of cytomegalovirus exposure and HLA in healthy donors. PCR used 60 Vbeta primers and 13 Jbeta primers. Here immunoSEQ multiplex PCR was the method, and the copy in TCRdb shows in-frame clones only, minus some. The data contain about 160,000 clones, around 80% of them seen just once; the ten biggest clones take up roughly 9%. The sample was PBMCs. Source of these receptors: a man aged 18 to 35 in good health and CMV-seropositive.

The chain is built from TRBV4-1 and TRBJ1-3; possible D gene TRBD1, 6 bases. With 4 bases removed from V and 2 bases from J, the gap between germline ends came to 12 bases. The CDR3 has 15 residues. Per the germline V gene, CDR1 is MGHRA and CDR2 is YSYEKL. CDR3 loop: CASSRPGVAGNTIYF. Written as DNA, the CDR3 is TGCGCCAGCAGCCGCCCAGGGGTCGCTGGAAACACCATATATTTT.

V and J are TRBV5-6 and TRBJ2-2, with a weak D call TRBD1 (5 bases). Germline V lookup: CDR1 SGHDT, CDR2 YYEEEE. Trimming took 1 base from V and 3 from J, leaving 10 bases between them. This CDR3 has 15 amino acids. The DNA of the CDR3 is TGTGCCAGCAGCTTGCCTTCCAGGGACACCGGGGAGCTGTTTTTT. Amino acid sequence: CASSLPSRDTGELFF.

J is TRBJ2-7 and V is TRBV19; possible D gene TRBD2, 6 bases. V was clipped by 10 bases and J by 3 bases, with 28 bases between them. The CDR3 spans 17 residues. Germline V CDR1 and CDR2: LNHDA, SQIVND (reference sequence). The CDR3 region has the DNA TGTGCCACCGCCCCCTACGGCCACGGGGGTGAAATCTACGAGCAGTACTTC. Translated, it gives CATAPYGHGGEIYEQYF.

This clone was found a few times. Other DNA sequences of this sample code for an identical CDR3. The CDR3 sequence is CASSLGQGSTGELFF. The CDR3 DNA sequence: TGCGCCAGCAGCCTCGGACAGGGCAGCACCGGGGAGCTGTTTTTT. The chain employs TRBV5-1 and TRBJ2-2; TRBD1 matches at 8 bases. CDR1 SGHRS and CDR2 YFSETQ come from the germline V gene. J was trimmed by 4 bases and V by 4 bases; bases with no gene match: 6. This CDR3 is 15 amino acids long.

This clone has only a few counts. The chain couples TRBV30 to TRBJ1-6; unclear D gene. The CDR3 totals 11 residues. Germline values: CDR1 GTSNPN, CDR2 SVGIG (reference sequence). V was pared by 4 bases and J by 10 bases, with 8 bases between. The CDR3 protein is CAWTQASPLHF. In nucleotides, the CDR3 is TGTGCCTGGACTCAGGCCTCACCCCTCCACTTT.

Concerning this clone: Other DNA sequences in the sample encode the same CDR3. V gene TRBV11-3 combines with J gene TRBJ1-2, with 7 nucleotides matching TRBD1. The germline CDR1 and CDR2 sequences are SGHNT and YENEEA. V shed 1 base, J shed 8 bases, and the junction held 7 bases outside the gene matches. The CDR3 has 14 amino acids. CDR3 loop: CASSLAGGRKGYTF. In DNA form, the CDR3 reads TGTGCCAGCAGCTTAGCAGGGGGGCGAAAGGGCTACACCTTC.

This chain uses TRBV6-5 with TRBJ1-5, with D unclear. The CDR3 extends over 14 amino acids. V was clipped by 6 bases and J by 0 bases, with 9 bases between them. Germline CDR1 reads MNHEY; CDR2 reads SVGAGI. The CDR3 here is CASSLADSNQPQHF. CDR3 coding DNA: TGTGCCAGCAGCCTCGCAGATAGCAATCAGCCCCAGCATTTT.

V and J are TRBV10-2 and TRBJ2-2; D is perhaps TRBD2 (7 bases). This CDR3 is built from 15 residues. CDR1 is WSHSY and CDR2 is SAAADI in the germline V gene. Between the trimmed V and J ends, which lost 6 bases and 3 bases, there was a span of 14 bases. The CDR3 loop reads CASRGGRGYTGELFF. CDR3 in DNA: TGCGCCAGCAGAGGGGGGCGGGGGTACACCGGGGAGCTGTTTTTT.

This chain connects TRBV25-1 to TRBJ1-1, with D maybe TRBD1 (6 bases). The ends were cut back, 8 bases at V and 4 bases at J, with 20 bases in the middle. Germline V CDR1 and CDR2: MGHDK, SYGVNS. This CDR3 has 15 residues. The CDR3 reads CASGKGTSPGTEAFF. The CDR3 nucleotides are TGTGCCAGCGGCAAAGGGACATCTCCGGGCACTGAAGCTTTCTTT.

The rearrangement joins TRBV30 to TRBJ2-6; 8 nucleotides match TRBD1. The CDR3 extends over 16 amino acids. Germline V gene lookup returns CDR1 GTSNPN and CDR2 SVGIG (reference sequence). The junction had 6 bases not matched to a gene; V was cut back by 1 base and J by 4 bases. CDR3 region: CAWSGSRGPGANVLTF. CDR3 sequence (DNA): TGTGCCTGGAGTGGATCCAGGGGGCCAGGGGCCAACGTCCTGACTTTC.

DNA of the CDR3: TGTGCCAGCAGTGATTGGGCGGGAGGCACAGATACGCAGTATTTT. Residues: CASSDWAGGTDTQYF. The chain uses TRBV2 and TRBJ2-3, with TRBD2 matching over 7 bases. The CDR3 is made up of 15 amino acids. Germline assignment: CDR1 SNHLY and CDR2 FYNNEI. Trimming at V came to 3 bases and at J to 1 base, leaving 4 bases not matched to a gene.

This rearrangement joins TRBV6-1 to TRBJ2-3, with D possibly matching TRBD2 (7 bases). CDR3 length equals 19 residues. Trimming removed 0 bases at V and 1 base at J, with 20 bases between. The germline CDR1 and CDR2 sequences are MNHNS and SASEGT. DNA for the CDR3: TGTGCCAGCAGTGAAGCTGGGGCAGGAGGGCGGGGGCGCACAGATACGCAGTATTTT. Amino acid sequence: CASSEAGAGGRGRTDTQYF.

The chain recombines TRBV4-3 with TRBJ1-6, with D perhaps matching TRBD1 (6 bases). The CDR3 totals 16 residues. V gave up 2 bases and J gave up 5 bases, with 13 bases separating them. Germline V gives CDR1 LGHNA, CDR2 YSLEER. The CDR3 protein is CASSQNTGTNNSPLHF. The CDR3 nucleotides read TGCGCCAGCAGCCAAAATACCGGGACAAATAATTCACCCCTCCACTTT.

The gene calls are TRBV7-9 and TRBJ1-2; TRBD1 matches 8 bases. Germline assignment: CDR1 SEHNR and CDR2 FQNEAQ (reference sequence). The CDR3 spans 14 residues. The V gene end was trimmed by 5 bases and the J gene end by 6 bases; junction bases not matched to a gene: 8. The CDR3 sequence: CASSRSGTGNGYTF. The CDR3 region has the DNA TGTGCCAGCAGCCGGTCCGGGACAGGAAATGGCTACACCTTC.

The chain has TRBV5-4 and TRBJ2-5; 8 bases map to TRBD2. The CDR3 loop spans 15 amino acids. Germline V lookup: CDR1 SGHNT, CDR2 YYREEE (reference sequence). V gave up 3 bases and J gave up 7 bases; unmatched junction bases: 11. CDR3 sequence (DNA): TGTGCCAGCAGCTCGACTAGCGCACGGGTGGGGACCCAGTACTTC. This sequence encodes CASSSTSARVGTQYF.

This clone was recorded once. CDR3 nucleotide sequence: TGTGCCTGGATGACGGACAGAAACACTGAAGCTTTCTTT. The encoded protein is CAWMTDRNTEAFF. The chain has TRBV30 and TRBJ1-1, with D possibly matching TRBD1 (6 bases). Germline CDR1 GTSNPN, CDR2 SVGIG (reference sequence). The V gene lost 4 bases and the J gene lost 2 bases, with 11 bases spanning the gap. The CDR3 extends over 13 amino acids.

The chain is built from TRBV27 and TRBJ1-2; D uncertain. Germline assignment: CDR1 MNHEY and CDR2 SMNVEV (reference sequence). With 0 bases removed from V and 8 bases from J, the gap between germline ends came to 10 bases. The CDR3 totals 13 residues. The CDR3 loop is CASSLSRSSGYTF. The CDR3 region has the DNA TGTGCCAGCAGTTTATCGCGGTCGTCAGGCTACACCTTC.

This sequence joins TRBV19 and TRBJ1-2; D possibly corresponds to TRBD1 (5 bases). CDR1 is LNHDA and CDR2 is SQIVND in the germline V gene (reference sequence). Trimming removed 9 bases at V and 2 bases at J, with 13 bases between. The CDR3 has 13 residues. CDR3 in DNA: TGTGCCAGAGCGCGGGGCTTAAACTATGGCTACACCTTC. This sequence encodes CARARGLNYGYTF.